This T cell receptor (beta chain) is from a study of blood T cells in healthy people across ages. The authors ran a second PCR of 7 to 11 cycles using a sample-barcoded 5' primer and a J-beta primer mix. A single record per CDR3 protein comes from TCRdb applying MiXCR to the 5' RACE reads. The data contain 790,000 or so distinct CDR3 sequences, 56% of them singletons. This CDR3 spans 13 amino acids. V shed 6 bases and J shed 5 bases, with 13 bases lying between them. Germline V lookup: CDR1 MGHDK, CDR2 SYGVNS. Isolated PBMCs totaled at least 6 million in each sample. Study-wide findings and caveats: CMV status of donors was not determined, possibly confounding expanded clonotype changes. Without sorted subsets, naive and antigen-experienced compartments could not be conclusively compared. Estimated diversity, derived from one million T cells, was regarded as an underestimate.

In this sample, this clonotype turned up a few times. The antigen is undetermined. The sequence was obtained from a man aged 35-49 years in good health. The chain is built from TRBV25-1 and TRBJ2-5; D tentatively fits TRBD1 or TRBD2 (6 bases each). Specimen: blood. The CDR3: CASSPGAMETQYF. DNA of the CDR3: TGTGCCAGCAGCCCGGGGGCCATGGAGACCCAGTACTTC.